These 13 T cell receptor beta chains share one sample of origin, sequenced in a study of CD8+ T cells in alopecia areata. Extraction and reverse transcription of RNA yielded cDNA as the sequencing template. Repertoires were generated with immunoSEQ multiplex PCR, while TCRdb's copy carries only in-frame clones and drops some. The sample gives some 80,000 clones, approximately 64% of which show up once; about 20% is in the top ten. The sample's treatment: oral pan-JAK inhibitor, 5-10 mg twice daily. The specimen was CD8+ T cells sorted from blood, collected at week 24, from a patient treated with tofacitinib. The receptor set was obtained from a human donor with alopecia areata.

The chain recombines TRBV4-1 with TRBJ2-5; D could derive from TRBD1 or TRBD2 (5 bases each). V was shortened by 4 bases and J by 4 bases, with 16 bases between the two germline ends. The V gene's germline CDR1 is MGHRA and CDR2 YSYEKL. CDR3 length: 15 residues. The CDR3, as DNA: TGCGCCAGCAGCCTTTTTTCGGGGACGGGAGAGACCCAGTACTTC. This sequence encodes CASSLFSGTGETQYF.

This chain joins TRBV7-9 and TRBJ2-1; a possible D gene is TRBD2 (5 bases). The germline V gene encodes CDR1 SEHNR and CDR2 FQNEAQ (reference sequence). The CDR3 runs to 12 residues. V was trimmed by 1 base and J by 7 bases, leaving 5 bases between them. Here the CDR3 reads CASSLGENEQFF. CDR3 DNA sequence: TGTGCCAGCAGCTTAGGGGAGAATGAGCAGTTCTTC.

This chain joins TRBV7-9 and TRBJ2-7; D is uncertain. The length of the CDR3 is 12 residues. Germline V gene lookup returns CDR1 SEHNR and CDR2 FQNEAQ (reference sequence). V dropped 5 bases and J dropped 8 bases, with 13 bases sitting between them. The CDR3 loop is CASSQGLVQQYF. The CDR3 coding sequence is TGTGCCAGCAGCCAAGGCCTAGTACAGCAGTACTTC.

This clone was detected a few times. The V gene is TRBV29-1, the J gene TRBJ1-1; D is uncertain. Trimming left V 5 bases short and J 0 bases short, with 7 bases between. The CDR3 spans 12 residues. CDR1 and CDR2 from the germline V gene are SQVTM and ANQGSEA. The CDR3 DNA follows: TGCAGCGTTCCCCAGCTGAACACTGAAGCTTTCTTT. It specifies CSVPQLNTEAFF.

The chain is built from TRBV7-3 and TRBJ2-5; 7 nucleotides agree with TRBD2. The germline CDR1 and CDR2 sequences are SGHTA and FQGTGA. V lost 4 bases to trimming and J lost 3 bases; unmatched junction nucleotides: 5. The CDR3 covers 14 residues. Here the CDR3 reads CASSWVRGEETQYF. The CDR3 DNA is TGTGCCAGCAGCTGGGTTCGGGGGGAAGAGACCCAGTACTTC.

The genes are TRBV29-1 and TRBJ2-1; D is possibly TRBD1 (6 bases). This CDR3 spans 13 amino acids. The V end was cut by 6 bases, the J end by 7 bases, with 16 bases between. The germline CDR1 and CDR2 sequences are SQVTM and ANQGSEA. The CDR3, as DNA: TGCAGCGTCCCCAGGGACAACTCGAATGAGCAGTTCTTC. It translates to CSVPRDNSNEQFF.

In its sample, this clone was seen a few times. The genes are TRBV19 and TRBJ1-5; D is possibly TRBD1 (6 bases). CDR3 length: 14 residues. Trimming shortened V by 9 bases and J by 5 bases, and 17 bases separated the two germline ends. The germline gives CDR1 LNHDA, CDR2 SQIVND (reference sequence). The CDR3 bases are TGTGCCAGATCGGACGGGGACACCGATCAGCCCCAGCATTTT. Translated, it gives CARSDGDTDQPQHF.

In this sample, this clone turned up a few times. The V call is TRBV9, the J call TRBJ2-1; 8 nucleotides line up with TRBD2. The CDR3 extends over 15 amino acids. Germline V gene lookup returns CDR1 SGDLS and CDR2 YYNGEE. V shed 2 bases, J shed 4 bases, and the junction held 5 bases outside the gene matches. CDR3 residues: CASSVAGGSYNEQFF. The CDR3 DNA sequence: TGTGCCAGCAGCGTCGCGGGGGGATCTTACAATGAGCAGTTCTTC.

The V and J genes are TRBV5-6 and TRBJ2-7; D ambiguous. CDR1 SGHDT and CDR2 YYEEEE come from the germline V gene. This CDR3 is built from 12 residues. V gave up 7 bases and J gave up 4 bases, with 12 bases separating them. This CDR3 reads CASGRSRYEQYF. The CDR3 DNA reads as TGTGCCAGCGGAAGGAGCCGTTACGAGCAGTACTTC.

V usage is TRBV13 and J usage is TRBJ2-3; TRBD2 agrees at 10 bases. This CDR3 comprises 16 residues. The junction had 5 bases not matched to a gene; V was cut back by 4 bases and J by 1 base. CDR1 and CDR2 from the germline V gene are PRHDT and FYEKMQ (reference sequence). CDR3 sequence: CASSSEREGRTDTQYF. The DNA of the CDR3 is TGTGCCAGCAGCTCCGAGCGGGAGGGACGCACAGATACGCAGTATTTT.

This clone was detected once. V is TRBV4-3 and J is TRBJ1-1; 7 nucleotides align to TRBD1. The CDR3 is made up of 14 amino acids. The J segment lost 8 bases and the V segment lost 2 bases, leaving 8 bases of the junction unmatched. Germline CDR1 and CDR2: LGHNA and YSLEER. CDR3 nucleotides: TGCGCCAGCAGCCAACAGAACCCGGGACAGGAAGCTTTCTTT. This translates into CASSQQNPGQEAFF.

The V gene is TRBV27, the J gene TRBJ2-1; D remains unclear. The CDR3 runs to 12 residues. CDR1 is MNHEY, CDR2 SMNVEV, per germline (reference sequence). Between the trimmed V and J ends, which lost 5 bases and 4 bases, there was a span of 6 bases. CDR3 loop: CASSKTYNEQFF. The CDR3 DNA sequence: TGTGCCAGCAGTAAAACGTACAATGAGCAGTTCTTC.

On this clone itself: Additional DNA sequences in this sample encode the identical CDR3. V is TRBV4-3 and J is TRBJ1-3; D gene ambiguous. This CDR3 is built from 16 residues. V gave up 0 bases and J gave up 0 bases, with 9 bases separating them. Germline values: CDR1 LGHNA, CDR2 YSLEER. CDR3 in amino acids: CASSQDPGDSGNTIYF. The CDR3 DNA reads TGCGCCAGCAGCCAAGACCCCGGAGACTCTGGAAACACCATATATTTT.